This T cell receptor beta chain is drawn from a study of T cell clonality in common variable immunodeficiency. This clone was seen ten or more times. Its target is unknown. The read ends 3 residues before the CDR3 terminus; that terminus is restored from the germline J gene. Equal genomic DNA amounts from CVID and control samples were sequenced. Sequencing used immunoSEQ multiplex PCR; TCRdb keeps in-frame clones, though not all of them. The sample yields about 50,000 clones, without any singletons. Study findings and constraints: Fewer deletions and N-nucleotide insertions were reportedly seen in common variable immunodeficiency TCR beta sequences. CVID subjects had higher TCRbeta clonality than healthy controls, most marked in about a third. Shared TCRbeta clones were fewer between CVID subjects than controls.

The CDR3 sequence is 15 residues long. The germline V and J ends were trimmed by 2 bases and 1 base, with 9 bases remaining between them. The V gene's germline CDR1 is SGHNT and CDR2 YYREEE (reference sequence). The sequencing sample was made of peripheral blood mononuclear cells. This sequence was found in a person aged 18 to 70 in good health. The gene calls are TRBV5-4 and TRBJ2-2; tentatively, D is TRBD2 (5 bases). The CDR3 region is CASSFGSVNTGELFF. The sequenced part of the CDR3 DNA is TGTGCCAGCAGCTTCGGTAGCGTGAACACCGGGGAG. The full variable domain, with the rest looked up from reference TRBV5-4 and TRBJ2-2, is ETGVTQSPTHLIKTRGQQVTLRCSSQSGHNTVSWYQQALGQGPQFIFQYYREEENGRGNFPPRFSGLQFPNYSSELNVNALELDDSALYLCASSFGSVNTGELFFGEGSRLTVL.